This T cell receptor beta chain is from a study of radiotherapy plus CTLA-4 blockade in lung cancer. Chemo-refractory metastatic non-small-cell lung cancer patients were treated with focal radiation plus CTLA-4 blockade with ipilimumab. Germline CDR1 reads MNHNS; CDR2 reads SASEGT. The V end lost 2 bases, the J end lost 7 bases, and 11 bases lay between the germline ends. The CDR3 is made up of 14 amino acids. Measured with immunoSEQ multiplex PCR; TCRdb has only the in-frame clones, and not every one. This sample has more than 95,000 clones, with approximately 75% found just once. This clone appeared once.

The chain employs TRBV6-1 and TRBJ2-2; tentatively, D is TRBD2 (5 bases). The origin of this receptor is a human donor with non-small cell lung cancer who had a partial response to radiotherapy plus ipilimumab. Some clones in this sample may be carry-over from other donors' samples. Sequenced here: peripheral blood, sampled from a patient treated with radiotherapy plus ipilimumab. The CDR3 DNA sequence: TGTGCCAGCAGTGAATCCCCGGGAATCGGGGAGCTGTTTTTT. Encoded protein: CASSESPGIGELFF.